This entry lists 21 T cell receptor beta chains sequenced from one sample in a study of control samples from healthy donors and cancer patients. Generated by immunoSEQ multiplex PCR, the TCRdb table keeps only in-frame clones and is missing some. The sample lists approximately 220,000 clones; roughly 94% were seen once. The sample was blood. These receptors came from a man aged 50 or older in good health.

The gene calls are TRBV19 and TRBJ1-2; D unresolved. Germline V CDR1 and CDR2: LNHDA, SQIVND (reference sequence). With 8 bases removed from V and 1 base from J, the gap between germline ends came to 2 bases. The CDR3 covers 10 residues. CDR3 coding DNA: TGTGCCAGTTTTAACTATGGCTACACCTTC. Encoded protein: CASFNYGYTF.

The chain links TRBV5-1 to TRBJ2-5; D remains unclear. V was trimmed by 3 bases and J by 1 base, leaving 7 bases between them. The CDR3 loop spans 13 amino acids. Germline V gene data show CDR1 as SGHRS and CDR2 as YFSETQ. The CDR3 reads CASSSGAQETQYF. CDR3 sequence (DNA): TGCGCCAGCAGCTCGGGCGCCCAAGAGACCCAGTACTTC. Together with reference TRBV5-1 and TRBJ2-5, the CDR3 gives the full variable domain: KAGVTQTPRYLIKTRGQQVTLSCSPISGHRSVSWYQQTPGQGLQFLFEYFSETQRNKGNFPGRFSGRQFSNSRSEMNVSTLELGDSALYLCASSSGAQETQYFGPGTRLLVL.

This chain uses TRBV29-1 with TRBJ2-5, with D unclear. Between the trimmed V and J ends, which lost 5 bases and 4 bases, there was a span of 11 bases. The CDR3 covers 12 residues. Germline assignment: CDR1 SQVTM and CDR2 ANQGSEA. CDR3 sequence (DNA): TGCAGCGTTTATAAGGCCGCAGAGACCCAGTACTTC. It translates to CSVYKAAETQYF.

The chain couples TRBV6-6 to TRBJ2-2; D unresolved. Germline CDR1 reads MNHNY; CDR2 reads SVGAGI (reference sequence). This CDR3 has 13 amino acids. The V gene lost 6 bases and the J gene lost 5 bases, with 10 bases spanning the gap. The DNA for the CDR3 is TGTGCCAGCAGCCCGACCGTAACCGGGGAGCTGTTTTTT. Protein sequence: CASSPTVTGELFF.

The chain uses TRBV5-1 and TRBJ2-3; 9 bases match TRBD2. With V trimmed by 2 bases and J by 0 bases, 1 base remained unmatched. Germline CDR1 reads SGHRS; CDR2 reads YFSETQ. This CDR3 is 15 amino acids long. CDR3: CASSFSGGSTDTQYF. CDR3 nucleotide sequence: TGCGCCAGCAGCTTTAGCGGGGGTAGCACAGATACGCAGTATTTT.

This chain joins TRBV2 and TRBJ2-5; 13 bases are shared with TRBD2. CDR3 size: 16 residues. The ends lost 1 base at V and 1 base at J; junction bases unmatched: 0. Germline V CDR1 and CDR2: SNHLY, FYNNEI. CDR3 nucleotides: TGTGCCAGCAGTGAAGGACTAGCGGGGGGCCAAGAGACCCAGTACTTC. It codes for CASSEGLAGGQETQYF.

The chain is built from TRBV5-1 and TRBJ1-4; 9 bases agree with TRBD1. CDR1 SGHRS and CDR2 YFSETQ come from the germline V gene. The trim removed 0 bases at V and 7 bases at J, leaving 1 base unmatched. The CDR3 has 14 residues. CDR3 sequence reads: CASSLGTGAEKLFF. The DNA for the CDR3 is TGCGCCAGCAGCTTGGGGACAGGGGCTGAAAAACTGTTTTTT. Together with reference TRBV5-1 and TRBJ1-4, the CDR3 gives the full variable domain: KAGVTQTPRYLIKTRGQQVTLSCSPISGHRSVSWYQQTPGQGLQFLFEYFSETQRNKGNFPGRFSGRQFSNSRSEMNVSTLELGDSALYLCASSLGTGAEKLFFGSGTQLSVL.

This rearrangement joins TRBV5-1 to TRBJ2-1; D possibly uses TRBD1 or TRBD2 (5 bases each). Between the trimmed V and J ends, which lost 4 bases and 8 bases, there was a span of 13 bases. This CDR3 is built from 13 residues. The germline V gene encodes CDR1 SGHRS and CDR2 YFSETQ. The CDR3 nucleotides read TGCGCCAGCAGCAATCAGGGAGTCGATGAGCAGTTCTTC. It yields the protein CASSNQGVDEQFF.

V is TRBV18 and J is TRBJ1-2; D is unclear. V lost 2 bases, J lost 7 bases, and 11 bases lay in between. The CDR3 covers 13 residues. Per germline, CDR1 KGHSH and CDR2 LQKENI. In nucleotides, the CDR3 is TGTGCCAGCTCACCAGTCGGGGTCACTGGCTACACCTTC. Its translation: CASSPVGVTGYTF.

J is TRBJ2-1 and V is TRBV19; 11 bases align to TRBD2. Germline assignment: CDR1 LNHDA and CDR2 SQIVND (reference sequence). This CDR3 region has 16 residues. The J segment lost 7 bases and the V segment lost 7 bases, leaving 12 bases of the junction unmatched. DNA for the CDR3: TGTGCCAGTACTAGTAGCGGGGGGGCCTGGGTTAATGAGCAGTTCTTC. This sequence encodes CASTSSGGAWVNEQFF.

This sequence joins TRBV2 and TRBJ1-6; perhaps TRBD1 as D (6 bases). The ends were cut back, 3 bases at V and 7 bases at J, with 13 bases in the middle. The CDR3 is 15 residues long. Germline V gene lookup returns CDR1 SNHLY and CDR2 FYNNEI. CDR3 nucleotides: TGTGCCAGCAGTGAGGTCGGGGGGCCGAATTCACCCCTCCACTTT. Translation: CASSEVGGPNSPLHF.

This chain uses TRBV5-6 with TRBJ2-7, with 8 bases aligning to TRBD2. V gave up 4 bases and J gave up 4 bases; unmatched junction bases: 1. There are 12 residues in the CDR3. The germline CDR1 and CDR2 sequences are SGHDT and YYEEEE. The CDR3 DNA sequence: TGTGCCAGCAGCGGGACTAGTTACGAGCAGTACTTC. It translates to CASSGTSYEQYF.

J is TRBJ1-6 and V is TRBV6-1; D is possibly TRBD1 (6 bases). This CDR3 contains 16 residues. The germline V gene encodes CDR1 MNHNS and CDR2 SASEGT. Between the trimmed V and J ends, which lost 0 bases and 4 bases, there was a span of 10 bases. CDR3 nucleotide sequence: TGTGCCAGCAGTGAAGCGCAGACAGGTTATAATTCACCCCTCCACTTT. Translation gives CASSEAQTGYNSPLHF.

This clone is a singleton in its sample. V usage is TRBV5-1 and J usage is TRBJ1-6; 7 nucleotides match TRBD1. This CDR3 comprises 13 residues. J lost 10 bases, V lost 0 bases, and 1 base had no gene match. The V gene's germline CDR1 is SGHRS and CDR2 YFSETQ. The CDR3 protein is CASSLVGGSPLHF. DNA for the CDR3: TGCGCCAGCAGCTTGGTAGGGGGCTCACCCCTCCACTTT.

This chain connects TRBV4-1 to TRBJ1-5; D gene uncertain. Germline loops: CDR1 MGHRA, CDR2 YSYEKL. CDR3 length: 13 residues. Trimming took 0 bases from V and 13 from J, leaving 13 bases between them. CDR3 in amino acids: CASSQDRESVQHF. The CDR3 DNA follows: TGCGCCAGCAGCCAAGATCGGGAATCCGTGCAGCATTTT.

This chain links TRBV10-3 with TRBJ1-3; 10 bases align to TRBD1. Germline values: CDR1 ENHRY, CDR2 SYGVKD. The V gene end was trimmed by 8 bases and the J gene end by 0 bases; junction bases not matched to a gene: 10. The CDR3 runs to 17 residues. CDR3 nucleotides: TGTGCCATCCGGGGAGCGACAGGGGGCGGCTCTGGAAACACCATATATTTT. It yields the protein CAIRGATGGGSGNTIYF.

The rearrangement joins TRBV19 to TRBJ2-3, with 8 bases fitting TRBD1. The ends lost 0 bases at V and 3 bases at J; junction bases unmatched: 5. This CDR3 is 16 amino acids long. The germline V gene encodes CDR1 LNHDA and CDR2 SQIVND (reference sequence). Here the CDR3 DNA reads TGTGCCAGTAGTATAGAAGGGACAGGAAATACAGATACGCAGTATTTT. Translated, it gives CASSIEGTGNTDTQYF.

This chain uses TRBV7-9 with TRBJ1-4; no clear D gene. Trimming removed 5 bases at V and 8 bases at J, with 12 bases between. CDR1 is SEHNR, CDR2 FQNEAQ, per germline (reference sequence). CDR3 length: 13 amino acids. DNA of the CDR3: TGTGCCAGCAGCCGAAGCGGGGTCGAAAAACTGTTTTTT. Encoded protein: CASSRSGVEKLFF.

The chain employs TRBV7-8 and TRBJ2-7; D possibly corresponds to TRBD2 (5 bases). V lost 6 bases and J 2 bases, leaving 17 bases between the germline ends. Germline V gene data show CDR1 as SGHVS and CDR2 as FQNEAQ. The CDR3 loop spans 15 amino acids. The DNA for the CDR3 is TGTGCCAGCAGAGGCGGGCCGGACGGGACCTACGAGCAGTACTTC. This encodes CASRGGPDGTYEQYF.

This clone was seen only once. This CDR3 is also generated by other DNA sequences in the sample. This CDR3 is CASSLGGAETQYF. The CDR3 region has the DNA TGCGCCAGCAGCTTGGGGGGGGCAGAGACCCAGTACTTC. V usage is TRBV5-1 and J usage is TRBJ2-5, with D possibly called TRBD1 or TRBD2 (6 bases each). CDR1 and CDR2 from the germline V gene are SGHRS and YFSETQ. The ends were cut back, 0 bases at V and 4 bases at J, with 7 bases in the middle. The length of the CDR3 is 13 residues.

This clone was seen a few times. This chain uses TRBV5-1 with TRBJ2-2; D is uncertain. Trimming stripped 2 bases from V and 0 bases from J, with 8 bases between. CDR1 SGHRS and CDR2 YFSETQ come from the germline V gene. This CDR3 is built from 15 residues. The CDR3 spells CASSLVTTNTGELFF. The DNA of the CDR3 is TGCGCCAGCAGCTTAGTGACGACGAACACCGGGGAGCTGTTTTTT.